Listed below are T cell receptor beta chains from one sample, sequenced in a study of blood T cells in healthy people across ages. TCRdb independently ran MiXCR on the 5' RACE reads; one entry per CDR3 protein. The sample has around 820,000 distinct CDR3 sequences, 25% seen once. These data were also filed under a second study, of T cells of mothers and their children.

Sequencing input: blood. The source of these receptors is a boy aged 5 to 17 in good health. CDR3s include the opening cysteine and the closing phenylalanine or tryptophan. The D gene is left open where the match is weak. Clone size is stated in some rows and not others, as once, few, many or a class when expanded.

D gene	J gene	clone size	V gene	CDR3 DNA	CDR3 protein
.	TRBJ2-7	.	TRBV4-2	TGTGCCAGCAGCCACCCGGGACAACAATCCTCCTACGAGCAGTACTTC	CASSHPGQQSSYEQYF
.	TRBJ2-7	few	TRBV7-8	TGTGCCAGCGCACCCGTCACGGCTAACTACGAGCAGTACTTC	CASAPVTANYEQYF
.	TRBJ1-2	once	TRBV20-1	TGCAGTGCCATCCACAGGGAAAGCGGCTACACCTTC	CSAIHRESGYTF
TRBD2	TRBJ2-5	.	TRBV14	TGTGCCAGCAGCCAAAGTACTAGCGGGGGACTCCAAGAGACCCAGTACTTC	CASSQSTSGGLQETQYF
.	TRBJ1-2	few	TRBV24-1	TGTGCCACCAGTGATTCTCAGACAAGTTCCTATGGCTACACCTTC	CATSDSQTSSYGYTF
TRBD1	TRBJ2-7	few	TRBV7-2	TGTGCCAGCAGCTCGAATCTACGGACAGGGAACTACGAGCAGTACTTC	CASSSNLRTGNYEQYF
.	TRBJ1-1	few	TRBV10-3	TGTGCCATCAGCCTGACAGAGATGAACACTGAAGCTTTCTTT	CAISLTEMNTEAFF
TRBD2	TRBJ2-4	.	TRBV6-5	TGTGCCAGCAGTGGGGGCCTAGCGGGAGTGAACATTCAGTACTTC	CASSGGLAGVNIQYF
TRBD1	TRBJ1-4	.	TRBV20-1	TGCAGTGCTCTTACTGGAGGACAGGGGTATGAAAAACTGTTTTTT	CSALTGGQGYEKLFF
.	TRBJ1-4	.	TRBV6-1	TGTGCCAGCAGTGTGGTCAGCCGAAATGAAAAACTGTTTTTT	CASSVVSRNEKLFF
.	TRBJ1-4	few	TRBV20-1	TGCAGTGCTAGATCAGGGACTAATGAAAAACTGTTTTTT	CSARSGTNEKLFF
.	TRBJ2-7	.	TRBV7-2	TGTGCCAGCAGCCCCAGCCCCCATATCGACGAGCAGTACTTC	CASSPSPHIDEQYF
.	TRBJ1-1	few	TRBV15	TGTGCCACCAGCAGACCACCAACAGGGCCTGAAGCTTTCTTT	CATSRPPTGPEAFF
.	TRBJ2-5	.	TRBV7-9	TGTGCCAGCAGCGACGACTGGGAGCAGTACTTC	CASSDDWEQYF
.	TRBJ1-4	.	TRBV2	TGTGCCAGCGGACTGCGTTCAACTAATGAAAAACTGTTTTTT	CASGLRSTNEKLFF
TRBD1	TRBJ2-5	few	TRBV7-8	TGTGCCAGCAGCTTAGCGCTCGGGACAGAAGAGACCCAGTACTTC	CASSLALGTEETQYF
.	TRBJ1-5	.	TRBV19	TGTGCCAGTAGTACGGGGTTCATCAAGCCCCAGCATTTT	CASSTGFIKPQHF
TRBD2	TRBJ2-3	.	TRBV20-1	TGCAGTGCTGGACTAGCGGGAGTGTATGCAGATATGCAGTGTTTT	CSAGLAGVYADMQCF
TRBD1	TRBJ2-1	few	TRBV27	TGTGCCAGCAGTTTATCGAGACAGGGGGCCGACAATGAGCAGTTCTTC	CASSLSRQGADNEQFF
.	TRBJ2-4	.	TRBV18	TGTGCCAGCTCACCAGACGGAAACATTCAGTACTTC	CASSPDGNIQYF
TRBD1	TRBJ1-5	few	TRBV2	TGTGCCAGCAGTGTGGGACAGGGTATTCAGCCCCAGCATTTT	CASSVGQGIQPQHF
.	TRBJ2-5	.	TRBV28	TGTGCCAGCAGTTTATCCTCGACAGGCCACTTTGGGACCCAGTACTTC	CASSLSSTGHFGTQYF
TRBD1	TRBJ2-7	.	TRBV28	TGTGCCAGCAGATCCTTGGGACAGGGTTCCTGCGAGCAGTACTTC	CASRSLGQGSCEQYF
TRBD2	TRBJ2-7	.	TRBV20-1	TGCAGTGCTACGCGACCGACTAGCAGTTACGAGCAGTACTTC	CSATRPTSSYEQYF
TRBD2	TRBJ2-1	few	TRBV12-3/TRBV12-4	TGTGCCAGCAGTTTAGGCGGGAGGTCCTACAATGAGCAGTTCTTC	CASSLGGRSYNEQFF
TRBD2	TRBJ2-3	.	TRBV7-2	TGTGCCAGCAGCTTCCGACCGGGAGGAGGAACAGATACGCAGTATTTT	CASSFRPGGGTDTQYF
.	TRBJ1-2	.	TRBV6-5	TGTGCCAGCAGGCAGGGGACCCCTCTCGCCTATGGCTACACCTTC	CASRQGTPLAYGYTF
.	TRBJ2-7	.	TRBV13	TGTGCCAGCAGCTTCAGAGGTGCGGGACTCTACGAGCAGTACTTC	CASSFRGAGLYEQYF
TRBD1	TRBJ2-2	.	TRBV20-1	TGCAGTGCCCCCCAGGGGGTGTCCGGGGAGCTGTTTTTT	CSAPQGVSGELFF
TRBD1	TRBJ2-1	few	TRBV5-1	TGCGCCAGCAGCGCCTCGGGACAGGACCTTTACAATGAGCAGTTCTTC	CASSASGQDLYNEQFF
.	TRBJ2-5	few	TRBV10-3	TGTGCCATCAGGATGGACGCCCAAGAGACCCAGTACTTC	CAIRMDAQETQYF
.	TRBJ2-3	few	TRBV28	TGTGCCAGCACTATAGCGGCGAGCACAGATACGCAGTATTTT	CASTIAASTDTQYF
TRBD2	TRBJ2-3	.	TRBV12-3/TRBV12-4	TGTGCCAGCAGTCCACTCTTGGCGGGAGGGCTCACAGATACGCAGTATTTT	CASSPLLAGGLTDTQYF
TRBD2	TRBJ2-1	.	TRBV5-6	TGTGCCAGCACCTCGGACGGGGGGCTAGCGGGAGGTGAGCAGTTCTTC	CASTSDGGLAGGEQFF
.	TRBJ2-1	.	TRBV29-1	TGCAGCGTTGAACTGGGAAATGAGCAGTTCTTC	CSVELGNEQFF
TRBD2	TRBJ2-3	few	TRBV24-1	TGTGCCACCAGTGATTTTCCCGGGAGGGGCACAGATACGCAGTATTTT	CATSDFPGRGTDTQYF
.	TRBJ2-5	many	TRBV3-1	TGTGCCAGCAGCCAAGATACGAGAAAAGAGACCCAGTACTTC	CASSQDTRKETQYF
TRBD1	TRBJ1-2	.	TRBV12-3/TRBV12-4	TGTGCCAGCAGTCGGGGACAGTCTGTTAACTATGACTACACCTTC	CASSRGQSVNYDYTF
.	TRBJ2-1	.	TRBV5-1	TGCGCCAGCAGCTTGGCCGTGGGACTCGCCTACAATGAGCAGTTCTTC	CASSLAVGLAYNEQFF
.	TRBJ1-5	few	TRBV24-1	TGTGCCACCAGTGATTTGTCAGTCCAGCCCCAGCATTTT	CATSDLSVQPQHF
.	TRBJ2-5	.	TRBV2	TGTGCCAGCAGCCCAGCGCGGGGGACCCAGTACTTC	CASSPARGTQYF
TRBD2	TRBJ2-3	.	TRBV11-3	TGTGCCAGCAGCCCCGGGGGGACCAAAAGCACAGATACGCAGTATTTT	CASSPGGTKSTDTQYF
TRBD1	TRBJ2-4	.	TRBV19	TGTACCAGTAGTATACCACAGGGGGCGCGGAGGGTTGACATTCAGTACTTC	CTSSIPQGARRVDIQYF
.	TRBJ1-2	.	TRBV12-3/TRBV12-4	TGTGCCAGCAGTCCCCCTATAGGGGGGTCTGGCTACACCTTC	CASSPPIGGSGYTF
.	TRBJ1-2	.	TRBV7-9	TGTGCCAGCAGCTCTCTAAATTCCGCCTACGACTATGGCTACACCTTC	CASSSLNSAYDYGYTF
TRBD2	TRBJ2-3	few	TRBV28	TGTGCCAGCAGTTTATTCGCTAGCGGGAGAATCACAGATACGCAGTATTTT	CASSLFASGRITDTQYF
.	TRBJ2-1	few	TRBV6-2/TRBV6-3	TGTGCCAGCAGTTACAAATGGGACACCTACAATGAGCAGTTCTTC	CASSYKWDTYNEQFF
TRBD1	TRBJ2-5	.	TRBV5-1	TGCGCCAGCTCGGGGGACAGGAGCAAGAGTTCCCAGTACTTC	CASSGDRSKSSQYF
.	TRBJ2-1	.	TRBV7-2	TGTGCCAGCAGCTTCCGAGACAGGAGGCCTTGGGATGAGCAGTTCTTC	CASSFRDRRPWDEQFF
.	TRBJ2-3	.	TRBV4-2	TGTGCCAGCAGCCAAGATGGTCGTGCGCAGTATTTT	CASSQDGRAQYF